This T cell receptor (beta chain) emerged from a study of T cell responses to AZD1222 COVID-19 vaccine. Overall study findings and caveats: Most donors were white British, females outnumbered males, and clonal diversity was possibly underestimated. Following two doses of AZD1222, Spike-specific TCR breadth and depth rose. Recipients of AZD1222 seropositive at baseline numbered only 5 to 7. Repertoire collection took place solely once the T cell response had peaked.

V was pared by 11 bases and J by 4 bases, with 12 bases of the junction left unmatched. The CDR3 spans 14 residues. Germline loops: CDR1 MDHEN, CDR2 SYDVKM. Remarks on this clone: What it binds is unknown.

Method: immunoSEQ multiplex PCR; TCRdb's copy keeps in-frame clones and lacks some. The sample lists some 200,000 clones; roughly 91% were seen once. V gene TRBV28 combines with J gene TRBJ1-2, with 8 bases matching TRBD1. The sequencing used peripheral blood, collected on day 0 of MenACWY control vaccination. The source of this sequence is an adult in good health. Written as DNA, the CDR3 is TGTGCCTACGGCAGGGGGCAGCTTGGCTATGGCTACACCTTC. Residues: CAYGRGQLGYGYTF.